Described below is a single T cell receptor (beta chain) sequence and its context. What it recognizes is unknown. Distinct nucleotide sequences in the sample also encode this CDR3. TCRdb's copy holds only in-frame clones and misses some; the assay was immunoSEQ multiplex PCR. The sample consists of 1.5 million to 2.5 million clones, about 94% of them appearing once. These data originate in a study of shared clonotypes between healthy human individuals. The overall study: A couple of female and three male donors aged 18 to 49 were enrolled. General study results and limits: Naive subsets typically showed greater estimated richness than memory subsets. The four-donor shared clonotypes exceeded non-shared clonotypes in generation probability, with non-shared ones scoring lower. Since donors were few, the genetic and exposure-history diversity represented was limited.

Naive CD8 populations comprised CD45RO-negative cells positively selected for CCR7, excluding terminally differentiated effector memory CD45RA+ cells. CDR1 and CDR2 (germline): PRHDT, FYEKMQ (reference sequence). The V segment lost 0 bases and the J segment 0 bases; nucleotides outside the gene matches: 1. CDR3 length equals 15 residues. The sequencing input was naive CD8+ T cells sorted from blood. The chain has TRBV13 and TRBJ2-7, with 8 bases matching TRBD1. This receptor was identified in a young man in good health. In nucleotides, the CDR3 is TGTGCCAGCAGCTTAGGAGGACAGGGCTCCTACGAGCAGTACTTC. Encoded protein: CASSLGGQGSYEQYF.